One and the same sample provided the 30 T cell receptor beta chains below, sequenced in a study of neurological immune-mediated disorders. Time point: longitudinal time-point 3. MiXCR, run by TCRdb on the 5' RACE reads, gives a single entry per CDR3 protein. The profile covers approximately 100,000 distinct CDR3 sequences, with 11% appearing a single time and 3.1% taken by the ten largest. The material sequenced was PBMCs. These receptors were obtained from a female donor with HTLV-1-associated myelopathy (HAM/TSP).

In its sample, this clonotype was seen many times. The chain employs TRBV2 and TRBJ2-3; D might be TRBD1 (6 bases). Per germline, CDR1 SNHLY and CDR2 FYNNEI. The germline V and J ends were trimmed by 0 bases and 4 bases, with 14 bases remaining between them. CDR3 length: 16 amino acids. Written as DNA, the CDR3 is TGTGCCAGCAGTGAAGCACGGACAGCCAGGGCAGATACGCAGTATTTT. The encoded protein is CASSEARTARADTQYF.

In its sample, this clonotype was seen many times. This chain uses TRBV12-3 or TRBV12-4 with TRBJ2-7, with 7 bases identical to TRBD1. This CDR3 comprises 14 residues. Germline trimming cut 6 bases from V and 1 base from J; bases unmatched to any gene: 6. The CDR3 here is CASRVSGQSYEQYF. In DNA form, the CDR3 reads TGTGCCAGCAGGGTCTCGGGACAGTCCTACGAGCAGTACTTC.

This clonotype has at least ten counts. The rearrangement uses TRBV27 and TRBJ2-1; TRBD1 is a possible D gene (5 bases). V was shortened by 9 bases and J by 3 bases, with 12 bases between the two germline ends. This CDR3 has 13 amino acids. Germline V gene sequence: CDR1 MNHEY, CDR2 SMNVEV (reference sequence). The CDR3 sequence: CASRGSSYNEQFF. DNA of the CDR3: TGTGCCAGTAGGGGCTCGAGCTACAATGAGCAGTTCTTC.

This clonotype was counted at least ten times. CDR3 sequence reads: CASSLGGGRPYEQYF. The CDR3 DNA follows: TGCGCCAGCAGCCTAGGGGGGGGAAGGCCCTACGAGCAGTACTTC. The gene calls are TRBV5-1 and TRBJ2-7; the D gene is possibly TRBD2 (7 bases). Trimming removed 4 bases from V and 2 bases from J, with 16 bases in between. There are 15 residues in the CDR3. Germline CDR1 is SGHRS and CDR2 is YFSETQ.

The chain couples TRBV5-1 to TRBJ2-1; D possibly uses TRBD1 or TRBD2 (5 bases each). Per germline, CDR1 SGHRS and CDR2 YFSETQ. CDR3 length equals 15 residues. V lost 1 base and J 0 bases, leaving 8 bases between the germline ends. DNA of the CDR3: TGCGCCAGCAGCTTGAAGAGGGGCTCCTACAATGAGCAGTTCTTC. Its protein product is CASSLKRGSYNEQFF.

This clonotype occurred many times. The J gene is TRBJ2-3, the V gene TRBV11-2, with 8 bases that match TRBD2. This CDR3 has 17 amino acids. In germline, CDR1 is SGHAT, CDR2 FQNNGV. V lost 0 bases and J lost 2; bases outside the gene matches: 7. The CDR3 DNA reads TGTGCCAGCAGCTTAGATCAACTAGCGGCCCTCACAGATACGCAGTATTTT. It encodes CASSLDQLAALTDTQYF.

A remark on this clonotype: Possible read error: a much larger clone is one base away. The genes are TRBV6-2 or TRBV6-3 and TRBJ1-1; D may be TRBD1 (6 bases). This CDR3 spans 14 amino acids. Germline CDR1 and CDR2: MNHEY and SVGEGT. The CDR3 DNA sequence: TGTACCAGCAGTTACTCGGGGGCGAACACTGAAGCTTTCTTT. Translation: CTSSYSGANTEAFF.

The V call is TRBV6-1, the J call TRBJ2-7; possibly TRBD2 for D (5 bases). V was shortened by 0 bases and J by 6 bases, with 12 bases between the two germline ends. There are 14 residues in the CDR3. The germline V gene has CDR1 MNHNS and CDR2 SASEGT. The CDR3 bases are TGTGCCAGCAGTGAAGCAGGAGGAAAGGGCGAGCAGTACTTC. This codes for CASSEAGGKGEQYF.

This clonotype was counted ten times or more. The V call is TRBV20-1, the J call TRBJ2-1; D is undetermined. Trimming took off 4 bases at V and 0 bases at J, with 10 bases between the two ends. The CDR3 loop spans 14 amino acids. CDR1 is DFQATT, CDR2 SNEGSKA, per germline (reference sequence). Here the CDR3 reads CSAINTRSYNEQFF. The CDR3 nucleotides are TGCAGTGCTATTAACACTCGCTCCTACAATGAGCAGTTCTTC.

The table lists this clonotype with many counts. The chain recombines TRBV9 with TRBJ2-1; 10 nucleotides agree with TRBD2. The V gene end was trimmed by 0 bases and the J gene end by 10 bases; junction bases not matched to a gene: 7. This CDR3 is built from 15 residues. The V gene's germline CDR1 is SGDLS and CDR2 YYNGEE. CDR3 nucleotides: TGTGCCAGCAGCGTAGATCAGCGGGGGGGCCGGGAGCAGTTCTTC. Translated: CASSVDQRGGREQFF.

This clonotype has only a few counts. The V gene is TRBV20-1, the J gene TRBJ2-7; D gene ambiguous. The CDR3 length is 14 residues. Germline CDR1 reads DFQATT; CDR2 reads SNEGSKA (reference sequence). Trimming took off 0 bases at V and 0 bases at J, with 9 bases between the two ends. The CDR3 reads CSARDLQSSYEQYF. The CDR3 bases are TGCAGTGCTAGAGATCTCCAGAGCTCCTACGAGCAGTACTTC.

This clonotype was found many times. The CDR3 DNA sequence: TGTGCCAGCAGCTTATCGCCAGGGGGCCTGTTCTTC. Its translation: CASSLSPGGLFF. The chain carries TRBV7-9 and TRBJ2-1; TRBD1 aligns across 8 bases. The V gene end was trimmed by 2 bases and the J gene end by 15 bases; junction bases not matched to a gene: 6. CDR1 is SEHNR, CDR2 FQNEAQ, per germline (reference sequence). The CDR3 totals 12 residues.

This clonotype was seen ten or more times. V and J are TRBV5-1 and TRBJ2-6; 9 nucleotides align to TRBD1. CDR1 SGHRS and CDR2 YFSETQ come from the germline V gene. The CDR3 sequence is 17 residues long. V lost 7 bases and J lost 4; bases outside the gene matches: 12. This CDR3 is CASEAGTGSSGANVLTF. The CDR3 nucleotides are TGCGCCAGCGAGGCCGGGACAGGGAGTTCAGGGGCCAACGTCCTGACTTTC.

This clonotype was counted many times. The rearrangement joins TRBV20-1 to TRBJ2-7, with a possible D match to TRBD2 (5 bases). Germline V gene lookup returns CDR1 DFQATT and CDR2 SNEGSKA (reference sequence). The ends were cut back, 0 bases at V and 4 bases at J, with 16 bases in the middle. The CDR3 length is 15 residues. The CDR3 here is CSAREPTRAPYEQYF. For the CDR3, the DNA is TGCAGTGCTAGAGAACCCACTAGGGCCCCTTACGAGCAGTACTTC.

This clonotype was counted at least ten times. The chain has TRBV20-1 and TRBJ1-6, with a tentative D call TRBD1 (5 bases). This CDR3 contains 15 residues. Germline V gives CDR1 DFQATT, CDR2 SNEGSKA (reference sequence). The germline V and J ends were trimmed by 4 bases and 5 bases, with 15 bases remaining between them. The CDR3 region has the DNA TGCAGTGCTAAGGGCCGGGACGGTAATAATTCACCCCTCCACTTT. This sequence encodes CSAKGRDGNNSPLHF.

This rearrangement joins TRBV5-1 to TRBJ2-7; TRBD2 matches at 7 bases. Germline lookup yields CDR1 SGHRS and CDR2 YFSETQ. The CDR3 is 14 residues long. The ends lost 0 bases at V and 3 bases at J; junction bases unmatched: 3. CDR3 amino acids: CASSLATGGYEQYF. CDR3 sequence (DNA): TGCGCCAGCAGCTTGGCGACGGGAGGCTACGAGCAGTACTTC. The full variable domain, its missing parts supplied by reference TRBV5-1 and TRBJ2-7, is KAGVTQTPRYLIKTRGQQVTLSCSPISGHRSVSWYQQTPGQGLQFLFEYFSETQRNKGNFPGRFSGRQFSNSRSEMNVSTLELGDSALYLCASSLATGGYEQYFGPGTRLTVT.

There are many counts of this clonotype. The rearrangement uses TRBV5-1 and TRBJ1-6, with unresolved D. CDR3 length: 14 amino acids. The V gene lost 0 bases and the J gene lost 10 bases, with 11 bases spanning the gap. Germline CDR1 is SGHRS and CDR2 is YFSETQ. The CDR3 sequence is CASSLDQNNSPLHF. In DNA form, the CDR3 reads TGCGCCAGCAGCTTGGATCAGAACAACTCACCCCTCCACTTT.

The genes are TRBV2 and TRBJ2-7, with a possible D match to TRBD2 (6 bases). This CDR3 has 13 amino acids. Germline-derived CDR1 and CDR2 are SNHLY and FYNNEI. The ends were cut back, 6 bases at V and 6 bases at J, with 15 bases in the middle. The CDR3 DNA reads TGTGCCAGCAGCCGGACGACGCGGGGCGAGCAGTACTTC. This sequence encodes CASSRTTRGEQYF.

This clonotype has a handful of counts. This sequence joins TRBV3-1 and TRBJ2-7, with 8 positions matching TRBD1. This CDR3 spans 12 amino acids. The junction had 2 bases not matched to a gene; V was cut back by 7 bases and J by 3 bases. Germline assignment: CDR1 LGHDT and CDR2 YNNKEL (reference sequence). The CDR3 coding sequence is TGTGCCAGCACCGGACAGGGCTACGAGCAGTACTTC. Translating gives CASTGQGYEQYF.

This clonotype showed up many times. The gene calls are TRBV4-1 and TRBJ2-3; 10 positions agree with TRBD2. Germline V CDR1 and CDR2: MGHRA, YSYEKL. The CDR3 has 15 amino acids. With V trimmed by 1 base and J by 8 bases, 6 bases remained unmatched. The CDR3 region has the DNA TGCGCCAGCAGCCAAGTCGATAGCGGGGGGTTTACGCAGTATTTT. Its translation: CASSQVDSGGFTQYF.

This clonotype was observed many times. V is TRBV6-2 or TRBV6-3 and J is TRBJ1-1; D is uncertain. Germline CDR1 MNHEY, CDR2 SVGEGT. The CDR3 is 15 residues long. Trimming took off 2 bases at V and 6 bases at J, with 16 bases between the two ends. This CDR3 reads CASSYELRERAEAFF. CDR3 DNA sequence: TGTGCCAGCAGTTACGAATTGAGGGAGAGGGCTGAAGCTTTCTTT.

Ten or more counts support this clonotype. The chain employs TRBV5-1 and TRBJ1-2, with D maybe TRBD1 (6 bases). Trimming took 5 bases from V and 8 from J, leaving 22 bases between them. Germline V lookup: CDR1 SGHRS, CDR2 YFSETQ. The CDR3 length is 15 residues. CDR3 nucleotides: TGCGCCAGCAGGGAAACAGGGAGAGGTCCGGAAGGCTACACCTTC. Amino acid sequence: CASRETGRGPEGYTF.

This clonotype was seen repeatedly, ten times or more. The CDR3: CASMTYPAQPQHF. The CDR3, as DNA: TGTGCCAGCATGACGTACCCCGCACAGCCCCAGCATTTT. This chain joins TRBV2 and TRBJ1-5; D is ambiguous. V was cut by 7 bases and J by 7 bases, with 14 bases left in between. The length of the CDR3 is 13 residues. Germline V gene data show CDR1 as SNHLY and CDR2 as FYNNEI.

Ten or more counts support this clonotype. The rearrangement links TRBV12-3 or TRBV12-4 to TRBJ2-7, with 10 nucleotides matching TRBD1. This CDR3 spans 14 amino acids. V trimming: 3 bases; J trimming: 5 bases; junction bases outside the gene matches: 4. The CDR3 reads CASSLTGGLNEQYF. The CDR3 region has the DNA TGTGCCAGCAGTTTGACAGGGGGCCTAAACGAGCAGTACTTC.

In this sample, this clonotype turned up many times. The chain is built from TRBV5-1 and TRBJ2-3; TRBD2 agrees at 13 bases. Trimming cost V 4 bases and J 1 base; bases outside gene matches: 12. Germline V gene lookup returns CDR1 SGHRS and CDR2 YFSETQ. CDR3 length: 19 amino acids. CDR3 bases: TGCGCCAGCAGCCAATACCACAGACTAGCGGGGGGTGGCACAGATACGCAGTATTTT. Amino acids: CASSQYHRLAGGGTDTQYF.

The table lists this clonotype with many counts. V is TRBV2 and J is TRBJ2-2; 9 bases align to TRBD2. This CDR3 spans 15 amino acids. Losses at the gene ends were 5 bases for V and 4 bases for J; bases not matched to a gene: 5. The germline gives CDR1 SNHLY, CDR2 FYNNEI. CDR3 amino acids: CASSPRGGFTGELFF. The CDR3 region has the DNA TGTGCCAGCAGTCCGCGGGGGGGCTTCACCGGGGAGCTGTTTTTT.

The table lists this clonotype with many counts. V is TRBV6-5 and J is TRBJ2-1; D is uncertain. V was trimmed by 2 bases and J by 9 bases, leaving 8 bases between them. Germline CDR1 and CDR2: MNHEY and SVGAGI. The CDR3 length is 12 residues. The CDR3: CASSYGLGEQFF. DNA of the CDR3: TGTGCCAGCAGTTACGGCCTGGGTGAGCAGTTCTTC.

The V call is TRBV5-1, the J call TRBJ2-1; 11 bases align to TRBD2. The ends lost 4 bases at V and 7 bases at J; junction bases unmatched: 10. Germline loops: CDR1 SGHRS, CDR2 YFSETQ. This CDR3 has 16 amino acids. The CDR3 spells CASSLISGGAFNEQFF. Here the CDR3 DNA reads TGCGCCAGCAGCCTTATTAGCGGGGGGGCCTTTAATGAGCAGTTCTTC.

This clonotype occurred many times. The chain combines TRBV28 with TRBJ2-5, with TRBD1 as a possible D gene (6 bases). V lost 3 bases and J lost 5, with 13 bases in between. Germline V CDR1 and CDR2: MDHEN, SYDVKM. The CDR3 extends over 14 amino acids. CDR3 DNA: TGTGCCAGCAGTTTGGGGGCTCGTTGGGAGACCCAGTACTTC. Its protein is CASSLGARWETQYF.

The sample holds many counts of this clonotype. The chain is built from TRBV6-5 and TRBJ2-4; 8 nucleotides line up with TRBD1. Germline CDR1 and CDR2: MNHEY and SVGAGI. The ends lost 6 bases at V and 0 bases at J; junction bases unmatched: 7. The CDR3 contains 16 residues. CDR3 protein: CASSSGDRLAKNIQYF. Written as DNA, the CDR3 is TGTGCCAGCAGCTCTGGGGACAGGCTAGCCAAAAACATTCAGTACTTC.